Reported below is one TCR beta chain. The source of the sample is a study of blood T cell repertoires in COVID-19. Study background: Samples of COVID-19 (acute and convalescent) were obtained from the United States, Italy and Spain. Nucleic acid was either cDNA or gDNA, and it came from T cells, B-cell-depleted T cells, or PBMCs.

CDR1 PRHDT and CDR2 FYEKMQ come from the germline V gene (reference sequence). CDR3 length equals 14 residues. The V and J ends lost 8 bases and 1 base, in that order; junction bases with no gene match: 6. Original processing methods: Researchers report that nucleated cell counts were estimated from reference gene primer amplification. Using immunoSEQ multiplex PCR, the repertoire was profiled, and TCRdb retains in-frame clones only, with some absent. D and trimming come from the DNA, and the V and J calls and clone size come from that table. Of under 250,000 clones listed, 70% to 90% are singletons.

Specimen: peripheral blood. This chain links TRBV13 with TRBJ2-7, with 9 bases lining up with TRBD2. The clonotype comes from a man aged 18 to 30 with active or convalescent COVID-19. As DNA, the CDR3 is TGTGCCAGCCGAATAGCGGGGGTATCCTACGAGCAGTACTTC. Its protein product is CASRIAGVSYEQYF.